What follows describes a single T cell receptor beta chain. These data originate in a study of identical twins. Trimming took 7 bases from V and 7 from J; bases not matched to a gene: 13. The CDR3 runs 15 residues. Germline-derived CDR1 and CDR2 are MNHEY and SMNVEV (reference sequence). TCRdb passed the 5' RACE reads through MiXCR, listing each CDR3 protein once. The sample holds some 190,000 distinct CDR3 sequences, about a sixth seen once. These data also featured in a second study, about T cells expressing NK-cell markers. That source adds: Eight donors were sequenced, seven testing HCMV-seropositive and one testing seronegative. Among several donors, these clonotypes also ranked first in the CD3+CD56-NKG2C+ fraction.

This receptor was taken from a woman aged 18-29 years in good health. The chain carries TRBV27 and TRBJ2-7; 10 bases map to TRBD2. Sequencing was performed on CD8+ T cells sorted from blood. CDR3 sequence: CASNPEGTSVREQYF. In DNA, the CDR3 is TGTGCCAGCAATCCCGAGGGGACTAGCGTGAGGGAGCAGTACTTC.